This passage covers 14 T cell receptor beta chains from one sample sequenced in a study of T cell clones after liver transplantation. Sequenced by immunoSEQ multiplex PCR; TCRdb stores in-frame clones only, minus some. This sample carries 20,000 to 25,000 clones, approximately 93% of them seen once, and the ten largest clones take roughly 25%. Sequencing used CD8+ T cells from blood, obtained approximately 26 months after liver transplant. Receptors originate from a human patient who received a liver transplant. Some of these T cells may belong to the graft donor.

The V call is TRBV28, the J call TRBJ1-1; D not certain. CDR3 length equals 13 residues. Germline assignment: CDR1 MDHEN and CDR2 SYDVKM. V was pared by 2 bases and J by 6 bases, with 10 bases between. CDR3 protein: CASSLHGGSEAFF. DNA for the CDR3: TGTGCCAGCAGTTTACACGGTGGGTCTGAAGCTTTCTTT. Together with reference TRBV28 and TRBJ1-1, the CDR3 gives the full variable domain: DVKVTQSSRYLVKRTGEKVFLECVQDMDHENMFWYRQDPGLGLRLIYFSYDVKMKEKGDIPEGYSVSREKKERFSLILESASTNQTSMYLCASSLHGGSEAFFGQGTRLTVV.

The chain employs TRBV15 and TRBJ2-6; D may be TRBD2 (5 bases). The germline CDR1 and CDR2 sequences are LNHNV and YYDKDF (reference sequence). V gave up 3 bases and J gave up 4 bases, with 13 bases separating them. The CDR3 runs to 16 residues. The CDR3 reads CATSSGVGEGANVLTF. In DNA form, the CDR3 reads TGTGCCACCAGCAGCGGGGTGGGTGAGGGGGCCAACGTCCTGACTTTC.

The genes are TRBV7-2 and TRBJ2-5; D is undetermined. Germline V lookup: CDR1 SGHTA, CDR2 FQGNSA. CDR3 length: 14 amino acids. The ends were cut back, 1 base at V and 7 bases at J, with 13 bases in the middle. CDR3 in amino acids: CASSLEGLTGTQYF. The CDR3, as DNA: TGTGCCAGCAGCTTAGAAGGGCTAACGGGGACCCAGTACTTC. Filled out from reference TRBV7-2 and TRBJ2-5, the complete variable domain reads GAGVSQSPSNKVTEKGKDVELRCDPISGHTALYWYRQSLGQGLEFLIYFQGNSAPDKSGLPSDRFSAERTGGSVSTLTIQRTQQEDSAVYLCASSLEGLTGTQYFGPGTRLLVL.

This clone was seen a single time. The chain couples TRBV6-5 to TRBJ2-7, with 11 bases fitting TRBD1. With 2 bases clipped from V and 3 bases from J, the junction kept 3 bases outside the gene matches. The CDR3 has 15 residues. CDR1 is MNHEY, CDR2 SVGAGI, per germline. The chain's CDR3 is CASSYGTGGSYEQYF. DNA of the CDR3: TGTGCCAGCAGTTACGGGACAGGGGGGAGCTACGAGCAGTACTTC.

The rearrangement uses TRBV30 and TRBJ1-2, with 9 bases identical to TRBD1. Unmatched junction bases numbered 3, after V lost 7 bases and J lost 6 bases. CDR1 and CDR2 (germline): GTSNPN, SVGIG (reference sequence). The CDR3 extends over 11 amino acids. Here the CDR3 reads CASDRGDGYTF. The CDR3 coding sequence is TGTGCCTCGGACAGGGGAGATGGCTACACCTTC.

The V and J genes are TRBV5-1 and TRBJ2-7; D is unresolved. The germline V and J ends were trimmed by 4 bases and 0 bases, with 14 bases remaining between them. This CDR3 comprises 15 residues. The germline V gene encodes CDR1 SGHRS and CDR2 YFSETQ. CDR3 loop: CASSRPEESSYEQYF. In DNA, the CDR3 is TGCGCCAGCAGCCGGCCTGAGGAGAGCTCCTACGAGCAGTACTTC.

The chain couples TRBV2 to TRBJ2-7, with 10 bases aligning to TRBD1. The CDR3 totals 12 residues. Germline CDR1 is SNHLY and CDR2 is FYNNEI. With 6 bases clipped from V and 7 bases from J, the junction kept 3 bases outside the gene matches. The CDR3 region has the DNA TGTGCCAGCAGGGACAGGGGGTGGGAGCAGTACTTC. Protein product: CASRDRGWEQYF.

DNA for the CDR3: TGCAGCGTTGGAGGGCAGGGCAGTTACACCTTC. It specifies CSVGGQGSYTF. The genes are TRBV29-1 and TRBJ1-2, with D perhaps TRBD1 (5 bases). Germline-derived CDR1 and CDR2 are SQVTM and ANQGSEA. There are 11 residues in the CDR3. The germline V and J ends were trimmed by 4 bases and 11 bases, with 14 bases remaining between them.

This clone appeared a single time. The CDR3 bases are TGTGCCAGCAGCCTCGTGGAGGGGGCCACTGAAGCTTTCTTT. Its translation is CASSLVEGATEAFF. The rearrangement uses TRBV5-8 and TRBJ1-1; TRBD1 aligns across 7 bases. The V segment lost 4 bases and the J segment 4 bases; nucleotides outside the gene matches: 7. The CDR3 contains 14 residues. Germline V gene lookup returns CDR1 SGHTS and CDR2 YDEGEE.

The chain combines TRBV6-1 with TRBJ1-5; 12 bases are a match to TRBD1. Germline CDR1 is MNHNS and CDR2 is SASEGT. The CDR3 spans 14 residues. J was trimmed by 7 bases and V by 6 bases; bases with no gene match: 4. CDR3 loop: CASSGTGGRQPQHF. CDR3 bases: TGTGCCAGCAGCGGGACAGGGGGCCGCCAGCCCCAGCATTTT.

This clone has only one observation. V and J are TRBV7-9 and TRBJ2-3; no definite D call. CDR3 length: 15 amino acids. Trimming left V 0 bases short and J 2 bases short, with 9 bases between. In germline, CDR1 is SEHNR, CDR2 FQNEAQ (reference sequence). The CDR3 reads CASSLASGDTDTQYF. In DNA, the CDR3 is TGTGCCAGCAGCTTAGCGAGTGGAGACACAGATACGCAGTATTTT.

The chain links TRBV11-2 to TRBJ2-5; no firm D call. Germline CDR1 is SGHAT and CDR2 is FQNNGV. This CDR3 has 15 amino acids. V lost 1 base and J lost 1, with 10 bases in between. CDR3 sequence reads: CASSLGHSSQETQYF. The CDR3 DNA reads as TGTGCCAGCAGCTTAGGCCACAGCTCCCAAGAGACCCAGTACTTC.

This chain links TRBV19 with TRBJ2-5; D perhaps matches TRBD2 (5 bases). The CDR3 extends over 15 amino acids. Germline values: CDR1 LNHDA, CDR2 SQIVND (reference sequence). Deletions cut 0 bases from V and 5 bases from J, with 13 bases between. CDR3 bases: TGTGCCAGTAGTATAGAGCTCTGGCAGCGGGAGACCCAGTACTTC. Its translation is CASSIELWQRETQYF.

The chain employs TRBV7-3 and TRBJ2-3, with TRBD1 matching over 9 bases. This CDR3 contains 14 residues. Germline CDR1 SGHTA, CDR2 FQGTGA. Germline trimming cut 2 bases from V and 9 bases from J; bases unmatched to any gene: 6. As DNA, the CDR3 is TGTGCCAGCAGCTTACGAAGCGGGACAGGGACGCAGTATTTT. This gives the protein CASSLRSGTGTQYF.